Listed below are T cell receptor beta chains from one sample, sequenced in a study of blood T cell repertoires in COVID-19. Measured with immunoSEQ multiplex PCR; TCRdb has only the in-frame clones, and not every one. The sample lists roughly 280,000 clones, approximately 90% occurring once. The sequencing sample was made of PBMCs or T cells enriched from blood (not recorded which). The receptors derive from a man aged 40-49 years who had been exposed to COVID-19. CDR3s leave out the opening cysteine and the closing phenylalanine or tryptophan.

v_gene,CDR3aa
TRBV13,ASSRTGDADTQY
TRBV5-1,ASSVGGNQPQH
TRBV10-1,ASSAGGRSPLH
TRBV28,ASIQDRVLGGTSGYEQY
TRBV3-1/TRBV3-2,ASSPTSGRAYEQF
TRBV24-1,ATSDTGLLSTDTQY
TRBV5-4,ASSEGQDSFEQY
TRBV7-8,ASSSKSGGNEQF
TRBV19,ASSSRLAGDYNEQF
TRBV28,ASSTSIQGFTEAF
TRBV19,ASSIRGDGEKLF
TRBV2,ASSEGGIGADTQY
TRBV9,ASSAEGTTGELF
TRBV2,ASMRGYEQY
TRBV5-4,ASSASGSTDTQY
TRBV27,ASSLFRIGDNHYEQY
TRBV7-6,ASSLVAGEFTDTQY
TRBV12-3/TRBV12-4,ASSPERQGMY
TRBV10-3,AISEDRNNEQF
TRBV28,ASSFQRYSGNTIY
TRBV7-3,ASSSGLAPTYEQY
TRBV6-2/TRBV6-3,ASSYLRDYLNEQF
TRBV4-3,ASSQLRGDTYEQY
TRBV7-2,ASSPEGRGNQPQH
TRBV5-6,ASSTVQGAPGETQY
TRBV12-3/TRBV12-4,ASRRTGDQPQH
TRBV19,ASSITGSSYNSPLH
TRBV5-1,ASSLGGKTEAF
TRBV20-1,SANIAEQQY
TRBV5-1,ASSRDKNTEAF
TRBV7-3,ASSLGFGEYTGELF
TRBV6-4,ASSVSGTTYNEQF
TRBV21-1,ASSPTGTGGRWDQPQH
TRBV6-4,ASSVIKGLGKNIQY
TRBV19,ASSSGAGANVLT
TRBV10-3,AINSGSQETQY
TRBV5-1,ASSPAGGSGNTIY
TRBV15,ATSRDLGASGNTIY
TRBV6-5,ASSSTGYGYT
TRBV25-1,ASSEPGKNTEAF
TRBV6-5,ASSYQDWSSYNEQF
TRBV5-6,ASSFSAASYNEQF
TRBV24-1,ATSDGGDYEQY
TRBV2,ASSASTGREGPQH
TRBV4-2,ASSQGSTRTGYGYT
TRBV30,AWSLGQGTYNEQF
TRBV6-1,ASSESGQGVLGQPQH
TRBV6-5,ASSIGLAGAREQF
TRBV19,ASTLGGGGWNTGELF
TRBV6-5,ASSYKTGGYEQY
TRBV28,ASSLNVGELF
TRBV28,ASRRDGTAYSYEQY
TRBV11-3,ASSLEQNTEAF
TRBV7-6,ASSLRAGEVPGNTIY
TRBV11-3,ASSRGSSSGNTIY